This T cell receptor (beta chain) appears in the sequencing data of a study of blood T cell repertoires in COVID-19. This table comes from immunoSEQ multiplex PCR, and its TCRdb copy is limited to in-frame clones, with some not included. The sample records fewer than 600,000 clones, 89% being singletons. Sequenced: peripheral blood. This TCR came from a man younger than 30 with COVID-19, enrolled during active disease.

CDR3 region: CASSGSLIETQYF. The CDR3 DNA reads TGTGCCAGCTCGGGTAGCCTGATTGAGACCCAGTACTTC. The chain recombines TRBV12-3 or TRBV12-4 with TRBJ2-5; D not certain. CDR3 size: 13 residues. The V end was cut by 8 bases, the J end by 5 bases, with 15 bases between.